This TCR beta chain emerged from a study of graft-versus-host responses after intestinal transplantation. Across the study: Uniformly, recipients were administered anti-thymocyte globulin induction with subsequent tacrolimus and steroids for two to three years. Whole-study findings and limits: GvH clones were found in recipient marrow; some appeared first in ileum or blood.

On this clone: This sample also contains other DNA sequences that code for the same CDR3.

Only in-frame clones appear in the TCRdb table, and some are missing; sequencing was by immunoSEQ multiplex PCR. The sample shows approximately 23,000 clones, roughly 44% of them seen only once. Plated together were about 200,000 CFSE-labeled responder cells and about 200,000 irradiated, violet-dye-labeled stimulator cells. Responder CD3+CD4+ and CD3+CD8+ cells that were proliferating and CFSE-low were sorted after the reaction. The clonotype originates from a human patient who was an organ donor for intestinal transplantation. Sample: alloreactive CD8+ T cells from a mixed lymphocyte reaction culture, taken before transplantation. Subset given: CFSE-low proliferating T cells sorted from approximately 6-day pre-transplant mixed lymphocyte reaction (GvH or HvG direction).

The CDR3 loop reads CASSLGDEQYF. The CDR3 bases are TGTGCCAGCAGCTTAGGGGACGAGCAGTACTTC. The rearrangement joins TRBV7-7 to TRBJ2-7; D is uncertain. Germline CDR1 reads SSHAT; CDR2 reads FNYEAQ (reference sequence). V was cut by 1 base and J by 5 bases, with 3 bases left in between. This CDR3 has 11 residues.